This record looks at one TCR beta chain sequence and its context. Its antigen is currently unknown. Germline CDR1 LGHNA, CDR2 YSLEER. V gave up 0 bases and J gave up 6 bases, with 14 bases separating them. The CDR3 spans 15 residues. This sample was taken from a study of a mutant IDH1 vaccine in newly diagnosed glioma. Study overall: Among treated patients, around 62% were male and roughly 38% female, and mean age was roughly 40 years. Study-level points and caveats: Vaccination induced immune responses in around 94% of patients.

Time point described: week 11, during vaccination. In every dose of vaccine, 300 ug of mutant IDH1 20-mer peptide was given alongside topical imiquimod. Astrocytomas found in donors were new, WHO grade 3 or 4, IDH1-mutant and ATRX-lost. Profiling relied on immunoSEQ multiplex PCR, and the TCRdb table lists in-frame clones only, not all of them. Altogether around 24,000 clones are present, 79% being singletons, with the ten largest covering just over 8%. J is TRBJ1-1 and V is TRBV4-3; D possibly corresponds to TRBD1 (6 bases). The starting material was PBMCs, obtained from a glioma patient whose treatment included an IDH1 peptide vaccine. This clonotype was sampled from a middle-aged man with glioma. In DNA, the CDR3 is TGCGCCAGCAGCCAAGAGCGAGGGGGAACCCCTGAAGCTTTCTTT. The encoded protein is CASSQERGGTPEAFF.